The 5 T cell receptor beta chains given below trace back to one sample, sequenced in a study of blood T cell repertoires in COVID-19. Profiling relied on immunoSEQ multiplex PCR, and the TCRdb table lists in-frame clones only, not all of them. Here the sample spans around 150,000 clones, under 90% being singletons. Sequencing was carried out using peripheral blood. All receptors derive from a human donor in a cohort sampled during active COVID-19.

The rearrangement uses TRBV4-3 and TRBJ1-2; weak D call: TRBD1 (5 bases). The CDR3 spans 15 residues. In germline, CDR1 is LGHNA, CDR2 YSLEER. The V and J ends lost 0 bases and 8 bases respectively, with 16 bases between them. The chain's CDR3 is CASSQDGGARGGYTF. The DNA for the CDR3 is TGCGCCAGCAGCCAAGATGGCGGGGCACGGGGCGGCTACACCTTC.

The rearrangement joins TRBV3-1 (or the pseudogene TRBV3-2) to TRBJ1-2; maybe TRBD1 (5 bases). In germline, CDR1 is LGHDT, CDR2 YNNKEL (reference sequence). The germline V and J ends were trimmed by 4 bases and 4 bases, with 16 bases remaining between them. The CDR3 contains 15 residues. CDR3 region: CASSRTSGGTYGYTF. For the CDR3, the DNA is TGTGCCAGCAGCCGAACCTCCGGGGGTACCTATGGCTACACCTTC.

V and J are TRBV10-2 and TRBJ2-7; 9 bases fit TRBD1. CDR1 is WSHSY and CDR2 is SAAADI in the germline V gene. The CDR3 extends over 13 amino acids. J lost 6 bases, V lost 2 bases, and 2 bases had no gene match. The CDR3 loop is CASSEGTGSEQYF. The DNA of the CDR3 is TGCGCCAGCAGTGAGGGGACAGGGAGCGAGCAGTACTTC.

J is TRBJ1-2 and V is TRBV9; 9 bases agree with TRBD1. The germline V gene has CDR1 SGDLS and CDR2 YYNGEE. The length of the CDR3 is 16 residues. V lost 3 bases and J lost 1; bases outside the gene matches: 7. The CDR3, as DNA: TGTGCCAGCAGCGGACAGGGGACAGGGATTAACTATGGCTACACCTTC. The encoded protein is CASSGQGTGINYGYTF. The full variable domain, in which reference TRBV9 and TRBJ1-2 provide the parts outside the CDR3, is DSGVTQTPKHLITATGQRVTLRCSPRSGDLSVYWYQQSLDQGLQFLIQYYNGEERAKGNILERFSAQQFPDLHSELNLSSLELGDSALYFCASSGQGTGINYGYTFGSGTRLTVV.

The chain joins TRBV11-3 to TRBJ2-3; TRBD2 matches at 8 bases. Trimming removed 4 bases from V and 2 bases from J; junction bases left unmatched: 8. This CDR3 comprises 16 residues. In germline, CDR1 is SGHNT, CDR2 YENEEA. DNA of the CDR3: TGTGCCAGCAGCTCCGGGGGGGCAGGGTCCACAGATACGCAGTATTTT. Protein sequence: CASSSGGAGSTDTQYF. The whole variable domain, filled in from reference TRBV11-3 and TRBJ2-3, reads EAGVVQSPRYKIIEKKQPVAFWCNPISGHNTLYWYLQNLGQGPELLIRYENEEAVDDSQLPKDRFSAERLKGVDSTLKIQPAELGDSAVYLCASSSGGAGSTDTQYFGPGTRLTVL.